The 29 T cell receptor beta chains below come from one sample, sequenced in a study of shared clonotypes between healthy human individuals. Some clones are missing from TCRdb's copy, which holds only in-frame ones; the method was immunoSEQ multiplex PCR. The sample carries around 1.4 million clones, 97% to 99% recorded once. Sequencing was done on a sample of naive CD4+ T cells sorted from blood. As for subset: CD45RA+ positively selected. These receptors all come from a man younger than 40 in good health.

The chain uses TRBV6-6 and TRBJ1-2; weak D call: TRBD1 (5 bases). Trimming stripped 2 bases from V and 8 bases from J, with 15 bases between. Looked up from germline, CDR1 is MNHNY and CDR2 is SVGAGI (reference sequence). The CDR3 length is 14 residues. In DNA, the CDR3 is TGTGCCAGCAGTTACCCCGGGGCAGGTCCCGGCTACACCTTC. Its translation: CASSYPGAGPGYTF.

V usage is TRBV5-4 and J usage is TRBJ2-7; unclear D gene. Germline lookup yields CDR1 SGHNT and CDR2 YYREEE (reference sequence). The CDR3 is 15 residues long. Trimming stripped 2 bases from V and 0 bases from J, with 12 bases between. DNA for the CDR3: TGTGCCAGCAGCTTCGACCCGATGGGCTCCTACGAGCAGTACTTC. The encoded protein is CASSFDPMGSYEQYF.

In this sample, this clone turned up a few times. This chain connects TRBV7-9 to TRBJ1-1; D unresolved. The germline V gene encodes CDR1 SEHNR and CDR2 FQNEAQ (reference sequence). The CDR3 extends over 13 amino acids. Trimming removed 2 bases from V and 4 bases from J, with 8 bases in between. The CDR3 here is CASSLLRGTEAFF. DNA of the CDR3: TGTGCCAGCAGCTTATTGCGGGGCACTGAAGCTTTCTTT.

This clone appeared a single time. The J gene is TRBJ2-5, the V gene TRBV6-5; D is undetermined. CDR1 and CDR2 from the germline V gene are MNHEY and SVGAGI. The CDR3 contains 13 residues. Trimming took 2 bases from V and 5 from J, leaving 9 bases between them. The CDR3 DNA reads as TGTGCCAGCAGTTACGTTAGTGGGGAGACCCAGTACTTC. It is translated as CASSYVSGETQYF.

The DNA of the CDR3 is TGTGCCAGCAGTTTATATAGACAGGGGGCGATTGGAAACACCATATATTTT. Translation: CASSLYRQGAIGNTIYF. The chain combines TRBV28 with TRBJ1-3; the match to TRBD1 covers 10 bases. CDR3 length: 17 residues. Germline loops: CDR1 MDHEN, CDR2 SYDVKM. The junction had 6 bases not matched to a gene; V was cut back by 1 base and J by 3 bases.

Notes on this clone: This sample includes further DNA sequences coding for the same CDR3. The chain links TRBV9 to TRBJ2-1; 9 bases line up with TRBD2. This CDR3 has 16 residues. CDR1 is SGDLS and CDR2 is YYNGEE in the germline V gene. V lost 0 bases, J lost 7 bases, and 8 bases stayed unmatched. For the CDR3, the DNA is TGTGCCAGCAGCGTAGTGGCGGGAGGGCCTGGGAATGAGCAGTTCTTC. It yields the protein CASSVVAGGPGNEQFF.

This chain connects TRBV4-1 to TRBJ1-1; 9 bases map to TRBD1. The V gene's germline CDR1 is MGHRA and CDR2 YSYEKL. V dropped 0 bases and J dropped 5; count of bases not matched to a gene: 7. The CDR3 spans 16 residues. The CDR3 sequence: CASSQEGTGKRTEAFF. Here the CDR3 DNA reads TGCGCCAGCAGCCAAGAGGGGACAGGGAAGAGGACTGAAGCTTTCTTT.

This chain joins TRBV9 and TRBJ2-1; tentatively, D is TRBD2 (6 bases). Trimming took off 4 bases at V and 6 bases at J, with 20 bases between the two ends. The CDR3 is made up of 16 amino acids. Germline V gene data show CDR1 as SGDLS and CDR2 as YYNGEE. The CDR3, as DNA: TGTGCCAGCAGCTCCCGACTAGTCGGCCCGGGCAATGAGCAGTTCTTC. This encodes CASSSRLVGPGNEQFF.

V usage is TRBV6-5 and J usage is TRBJ2-7, with a possible D match to TRBD2 (5 bases). Germline V gene data show CDR1 as MNHEY and CDR2 as SVGAGI. The CDR3 length is 13 residues. Trimming left V 5 bases short and J 2 bases short, with 10 bases between. The CDR3 reads CASSTVGAYEQYF. Written as DNA, the CDR3 is TGTGCCAGCAGTACGGTGGGAGCCTACGAGCAGTACTTC.

This clone has just one count. The gene calls are TRBV5-6 and TRBJ2-7; TRBD2 matches at 14 bases. This CDR3 region has 17 residues. V was clipped by 4 bases and J by 4 bases; unmatched bases: 10. Germline CDR1 is SGHDT and CDR2 is YYEEEE. CDR3 nucleotides: TGTGCCAGCAGCATCGGTGGGACTAGCGGGAGATGGTACGAGCAGTACTTC. It specifies CASSIGGTSGRWYEQYF.

The count of this clone is one. The chain has TRBV5-1 and TRBJ2-7, with 9 bases aligning to TRBD1. CDR3 length: 14 residues. Germline assignment: CDR1 SGHRS and CDR2 YFSETQ. V lost 4 bases and J lost 5; bases outside the gene matches: 7. The chain's CDR3 is CASSAGQGLDEQYF. CDR3 nucleotides: TGCGCCAGCAGCGCCGGACAGGGGCTCGACGAGCAGTACTTC.

The chain couples TRBV12-2 to TRBJ1-2; TRBD1, the table's D call, lacks a check against the DNA. TRBV12-2 is termed a pseudogene. This CDR3 is 17 amino acids long. CDR3 residues: CASRLVLIPGANYGYTF. DNA for the CDR3: TGTGCAAGTCGCTTAGTATTGATCCCAGGGGCAAACTATGGCTACACCTTC.

The J gene is TRBJ2-5, the V gene TRBV30; 7 nucleotides agree with TRBD2. CDR1 and CDR2 from the germline V gene are GTSNPN and SVGIG (reference sequence). The CDR3 totals 15 residues. Trimming took 2 bases from V and 7 from J; bases not matched to a gene: 13. As DNA, the CDR3 is TGTGCCTGGAGTACTCCGGGACTAACCATGGGGACCCAGTACTTC. Its translation is CAWSTPGLTMGTQYF.

J is TRBJ2-7 and V is TRBV7-6; D possibly matches TRBD1 or TRBD2 (5 bases each). CDR1 and CDR2 (germline): SGHVS, FNYEAQ. This CDR3 is 15 amino acids long. V shed 5 bases and J shed 0 bases, with 14 bases lying between them. CDR3 amino acids: CASSQRDGSSYEQYF. CDR3 in DNA: TGTGCCAGCAGCCAAAGGGACGGCAGCTCCTACGAGCAGTACTTC.

V and J are TRBV28 and TRBJ2-5; 9 nucleotides line up with TRBD2. This CDR3 region has 15 residues. CDR1 is MDHEN and CDR2 is SYDVKM in the germline V gene. The ends lost 6 bases at V and 1 base at J; junction bases unmatched: 6. The CDR3 here is CASSRLADSQETQYF. Here the CDR3 DNA reads TGTGCCAGCAGCAGACTAGCGGATAGCCAAGAGACCCAGTACTTC.

The V and J genes are TRBV7-2 and TRBJ2-7; D unclear. Germline-derived CDR1 and CDR2 are SGHTA and FQGNSA. V was trimmed by 2 bases and J by 2 bases, leaving 10 bases between them. The CDR3 is made up of 14 amino acids. CDR3 region: CASSLRRQAYEQYF. Here the CDR3 DNA reads TGTGCCAGCAGCTTAAGGAGACAAGCCTACGAGCAGTACTTC.

This chain links TRBV5-1 with TRBJ2-3, with 7 bases identical to TRBD2. The CDR3 has 14 amino acids. Germline CDR1 reads SGHRS; CDR2 reads YFSETQ. V trimming: 5 bases; J trimming: 2 bases; junction bases outside the gene matches: 5. The CDR3 sequence is CASRQAGTTDTQYF. CDR3 sequence (DNA): TGCGCCAGCAGACAAGCGGGGACCACAGATACGCAGTATTTT.

The V gene is TRBV2, the J gene TRBJ1-2; 11 positions match TRBD1. Germline trimming cut 8 bases from V and 6 bases from J; bases unmatched to any gene: 11. The CDR3 runs 15 residues. Germline V gene lookup returns CDR1 SNHLY and CDR2 FYNNEI. In DNA form, the CDR3 reads TGTGCCAGCGGACAGGGGGCGCTTATTGTCCATGGCTACACCTTC. Translation: CASGQGALIVHGYTF.

The rearrangement uses TRBV7-2 and TRBJ2-1; maybe TRBD2 (6 bases). Germline CDR1 and CDR2: SGHTA and FQGNSA. The length of the CDR3 is 16 residues. With 0 bases removed from V and 6 bases from J, the gap between germline ends came to 15 bases. In DNA, the CDR3 is TGTGCCAGCAGCTTAGCATCGGGAATCGGGGGCAATGAGCAGTTCTTC. Translation gives CASSLASGIGGNEQFF. Looking up the rest from reference TRBV7-2 and TRBJ2-1 gives the full variable domain: GAGVSQSPSNKVTEKGKDVELRCDPISGHTALYWYRQSLGQGLEFLIYFQGNSAPDKSGLPSDRFSAERTGGSVSTLTIQRTQQEDSAVYLCASSLASGIGGNEQFFGPGTRLTVL.

This clone was found once. The chain links TRBV6-5 to TRBJ2-2; D is undetermined. Trimming pared 6 bases from V and 4 bases from J, leaving 12 bases between. The germline gives CDR1 MNHEY, CDR2 SVGAGI. The CDR3 runs 14 residues. The chain's CDR3 is CASRTILTTGELFF. The CDR3 nucleotides are TGTGCCAGCAGGACCATTTTGACCACCGGGGAGCTGTTTTTT.

The V gene is TRBV5-4, the J gene TRBJ2-5, with TRBD2 identical over 11 bases. Trimming removed 4 bases from V and 5 bases from J; junction bases left unmatched: 16. This CDR3 is built from 18 residues. CDR1 and CDR2 from the germline V gene are SGHNT and YYREEE (reference sequence). The CDR3 DNA is TGTGCCAGCAGCCCGGGACTAGCGGAGCCCCTAAACGGGGAGACCCAGTACTTC. This encodes CASSPGLAEPLNGETQYF.

The chain employs TRBV7-2 and TRBJ1-2; possible D gene TRBD1, 6 bases. Trimming removed 0 bases from V and 1 base from J, with 12 bases in between. The V gene's germline CDR1 is SGHTA and CDR2 FQGNSA. The CDR3 totals 16 residues. CDR3 sequence (DNA): TGTGCCAGCAGCTTAGCTCGGACAGCTAATAACTATGGCTACACCTTC. Translation gives CASSLARTANNYGYTF.

V is TRBV19 and J is TRBJ2-5; D is unclear. V was clipped by 3 bases and J by 5 bases, with 16 bases between them. Germline V gene data show CDR1 as LNHDA and CDR2 as SQIVND (reference sequence). This CDR3 has 15 amino acids. CDR3 coding DNA: TGTGCCAGTAGTATTCTAAAGTCGGGTAGTGAGACCCAGTACTTC. Protein product: CASSILKSGSETQYF. The full variable domain, its missing parts supplied by reference TRBV19 and TRBJ2-5, is DGGITQSPKYLFRKEGQNVTLSCEQNLNHDAMYWYRQDPGQGLRLIYYSQIVNDFQKGDIAEGYSVSREKKESFPLTVTSAQKNPTAFYLCASSILKSGSETQYFGPGTRLLVL.

V is TRBV18 and J is TRBJ2-2; D not certain. Trimming pared 4 bases from V and 0 bases from J, leaving 9 bases between. From germline, CDR1 is KGHSH and CDR2 LQKENI. The CDR3 spans 15 residues. Here the CDR3 reads CASSQKAPNTGELFF. The CDR3 DNA follows: TGTGCCAGCTCACAAAAGGCGCCGAACACCGGGGAGCTGTTTTTT.

J is TRBJ2-1 and V is TRBV18; TRBD2 matches at 10 bases. This CDR3 is built from 17 residues. Germline assignment: CDR1 KGHSH and CDR2 LQKENI. The V gene end was trimmed by 3 bases and the J gene end by 4 bases; junction bases not matched to a gene: 9. For the CDR3, the DNA is TGTGCCAGCTCACCTAACGCTAGCGGGAGATCATACAATGAGCAGTTCTTC. Protein sequence: CASSPNASGRSYNEQFF.

Turning to this clone: Relative to the germline gene, one junction end is altered; a read error may explain this. This chain connects TRBV2 to TRBJ1-4; perhaps TRBD1 as D (6 bases). The CDR3 has 15 residues. The V gene's germline CDR1 is SNHLY and CDR2 FYNNEI. This CDR3 reads CASSEGRGRYEKLFF. The CDR3 nucleotides are TGTGCCAGCAGCGAAGGCCGGGGGCGGTATGAAAAACTGTTTTTT. The full variable domain, its missing parts supplied by reference TRBV2 and TRBJ1-4, is EPEVTQTPSHQVTQMGQEVILRCVPISNHLYFYWYRQILGQKVEFLVSFYNNEISEKSEIFDDQFSVERPDGSNFTLKIRSTKLEDSAMYFCASSEGRGRYEKLFFGSGTQLSVL.

The rearrangement uses TRBV27 and TRBJ2-1, with D possibly being TRBD1 (6 bases). Germline values: CDR1 MNHEY, CDR2 SMNVEV (reference sequence). Trimming shortened V by 7 bases and J by 5 bases, and 12 bases separated the two germline ends. CDR3 size: 13 residues. This chain's CDR3 is CASIPTGNNEQFF. CDR3 nucleotide sequence: TGTGCCAGCATCCCTACAGGGAACAATGAGCAGTTCTTC.

The CDR3: CATSRFRGLGTTGYNEQFF. The CDR3 DNA sequence: TGTGCCACCAGCAGATTCAGGGGGTTGGGGACTACGGGCTACAATGAGCAGTTCTTC. V gene TRBV15 combines with J gene TRBJ2-1; D tentatively fits TRBD1 or TRBD2 (7 bases each). Looked up from germline, CDR1 is LNHNV and CDR2 is YYDKDF (reference sequence). The length of the CDR3 is 19 residues. The V gene lost 2 bases and the J gene lost 3 bases, with 23 bases spanning the gap. The full variable domain, completed using reference TRBV15 and TRBJ2-1, is DAMVIQNPRYQVTQFGKPVTLSCSQTLNHNVMYWYQQKSSQAPKLLFHYYDKDFNNEADTPDNFQSRRPNTSFCFLDIRSPGLGDTAMYLCATSRFRGLGTTGYNEQFFGPGTRLTVL.

V and J are TRBV5-1 and TRBJ2-3; D is unclear. The germline V gene encodes CDR1 SGHRS and CDR2 YFSETQ. The CDR3 sequence is 15 residues long. Deletions cut 4 bases from V and 1 base from J, with 13 bases between. The CDR3 DNA follows: TGCGCCAGCAGCCGCCCCTTTCCACGCACAGATACGCAGTATTTT. Protein: CASSRPFPRTDTQYF.